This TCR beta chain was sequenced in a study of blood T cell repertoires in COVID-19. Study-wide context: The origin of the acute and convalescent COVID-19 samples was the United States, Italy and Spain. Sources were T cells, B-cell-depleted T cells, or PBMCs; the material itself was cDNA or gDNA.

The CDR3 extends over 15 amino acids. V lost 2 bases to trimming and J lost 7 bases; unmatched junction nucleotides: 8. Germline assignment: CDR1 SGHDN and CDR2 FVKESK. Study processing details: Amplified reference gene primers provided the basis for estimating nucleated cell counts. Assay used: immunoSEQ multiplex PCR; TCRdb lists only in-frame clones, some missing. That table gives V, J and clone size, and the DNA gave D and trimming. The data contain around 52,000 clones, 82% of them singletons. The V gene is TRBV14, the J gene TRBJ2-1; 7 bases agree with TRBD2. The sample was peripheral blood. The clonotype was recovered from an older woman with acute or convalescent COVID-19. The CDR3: CASSQRLAGGNEQFF. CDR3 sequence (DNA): TGTGCCAGCAGCCAAAGACTAGCTGGGGGGAATGAGCAGTTCTTC.